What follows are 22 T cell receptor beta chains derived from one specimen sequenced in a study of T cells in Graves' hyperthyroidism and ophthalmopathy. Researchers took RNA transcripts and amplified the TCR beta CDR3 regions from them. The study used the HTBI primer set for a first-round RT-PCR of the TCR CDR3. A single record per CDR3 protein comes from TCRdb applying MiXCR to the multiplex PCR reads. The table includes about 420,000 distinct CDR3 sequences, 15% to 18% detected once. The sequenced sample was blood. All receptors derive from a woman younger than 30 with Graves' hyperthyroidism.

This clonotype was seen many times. The CDR3 protein is CASSRRGSTDTQYF. In DNA, the CDR3 is TGTGCCAGCAGCCGGCGCGGGAGTACAGATACGCAGTATTTT. The chain uses TRBV3-1 and TRBJ2-3, with 7 bases aligning to TRBD2. This CDR3 is 14 amino acids long. V shed 4 bases and J 3 bases; nucleotides not matched to a gene: 4. Germline values: CDR1 LGHDT, CDR2 YNNKEL (reference sequence).

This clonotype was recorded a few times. The CDR3 is CASSLEVAGQLNEQFF. For the CDR3, the DNA is TGTGCCAGCAGCTTAGAAGTTGCGGGACAGCTAAATGAGCAGTTCTTC. The rearrangement uses TRBV7-2 and TRBJ2-1, with a tentative D call TRBD1 (7 bases). The CDR3 extends over 16 amino acids. Trimming took 1 base from V and 7 from J, leaving 17 bases between them. CDR1 and CDR2 (germline): SGHTA, FQGNSA.

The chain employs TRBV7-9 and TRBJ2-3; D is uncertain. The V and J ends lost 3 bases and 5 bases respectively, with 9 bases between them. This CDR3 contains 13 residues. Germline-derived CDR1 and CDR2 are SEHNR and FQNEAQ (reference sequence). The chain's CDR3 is CASSFNRIDTQYF. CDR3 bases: TGTGCCAGCAGCTTTAACAGAATAGATACGCAGTATTTT.

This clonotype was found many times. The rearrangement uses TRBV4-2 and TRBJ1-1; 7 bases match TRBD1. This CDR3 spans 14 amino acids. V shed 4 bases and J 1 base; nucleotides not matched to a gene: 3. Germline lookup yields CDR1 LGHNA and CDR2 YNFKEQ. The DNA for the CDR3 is TGTGCCAGCAGCCCGGACAGGAAGAACACTGAAGCTTTCTTT. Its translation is CASSPDRKNTEAFF.

This CDR3 is CASSRIATGDTYEQYF. The CDR3 nucleotides are TGTGCCAGCAGCCGAATAGCGACAGGGGATACCTACGAGCAGTACTTC. The gene calls are TRBV4-2 and TRBJ2-7; the match to TRBD1 covers 8 bases. This CDR3 spans 16 amino acids. V was clipped by 4 bases and J by 2 bases; unmatched bases: 10. The germline CDR1 and CDR2 sequences are LGHNA and YNFKEQ.

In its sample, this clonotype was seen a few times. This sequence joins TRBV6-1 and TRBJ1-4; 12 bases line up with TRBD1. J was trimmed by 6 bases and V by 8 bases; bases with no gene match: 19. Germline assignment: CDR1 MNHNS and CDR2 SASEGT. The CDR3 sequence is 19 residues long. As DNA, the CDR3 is TGTGCCAGCGCCCCACCCGGGGGGACAGGGGGCGTTAGCGATGAAAAACTGTTTTTT. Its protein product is CASAPPGGTGGVSDEKLFF.

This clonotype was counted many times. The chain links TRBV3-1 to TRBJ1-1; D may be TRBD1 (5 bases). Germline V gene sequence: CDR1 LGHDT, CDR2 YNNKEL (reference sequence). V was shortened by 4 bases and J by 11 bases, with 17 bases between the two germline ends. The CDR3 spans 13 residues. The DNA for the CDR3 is TGTGCCAGCAGCCGAATAAAGGGGTTTCGGGCTTTCTTT. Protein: CASSRIKGFRAFF.

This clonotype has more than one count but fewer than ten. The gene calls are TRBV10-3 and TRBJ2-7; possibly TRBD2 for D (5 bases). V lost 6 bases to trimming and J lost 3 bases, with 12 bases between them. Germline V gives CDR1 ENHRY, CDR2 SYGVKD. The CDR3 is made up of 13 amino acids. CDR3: CAIRAGMYYEQYF. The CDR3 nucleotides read TGTGCCATCAGGGCCGGGATGTACTACGAGCAGTACTTC.

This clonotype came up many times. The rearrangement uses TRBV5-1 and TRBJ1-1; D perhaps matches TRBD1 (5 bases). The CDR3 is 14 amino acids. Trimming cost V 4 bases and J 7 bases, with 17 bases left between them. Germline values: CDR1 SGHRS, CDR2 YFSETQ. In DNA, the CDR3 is TGCGCCAGCAGCCCAGGGACCGGGTTGGATGAAGCTTTCTTT. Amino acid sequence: CASSPGTGLDEAFF.

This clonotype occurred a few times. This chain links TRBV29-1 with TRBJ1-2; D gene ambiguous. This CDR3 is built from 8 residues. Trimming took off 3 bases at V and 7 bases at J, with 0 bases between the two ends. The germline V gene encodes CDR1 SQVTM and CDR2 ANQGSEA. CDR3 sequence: CSVDGYTF. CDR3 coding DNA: TGCAGCGTTGATGGCTACACCTTC.

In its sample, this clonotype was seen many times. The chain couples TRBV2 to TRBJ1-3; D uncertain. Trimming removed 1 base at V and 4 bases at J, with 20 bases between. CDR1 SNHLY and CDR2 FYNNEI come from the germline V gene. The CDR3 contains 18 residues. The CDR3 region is CASSEVPLGWSSGNTIYF. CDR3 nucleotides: TGTGCCAGCAGTGAAGTCCCCCTCGGGTGGTCTTCCGGAAACACCATATATTTT.

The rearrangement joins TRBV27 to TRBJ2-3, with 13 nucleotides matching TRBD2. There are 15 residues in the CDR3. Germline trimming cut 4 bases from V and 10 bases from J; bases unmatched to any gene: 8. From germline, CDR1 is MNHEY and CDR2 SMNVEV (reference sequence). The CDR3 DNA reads TGTGCCAGCAGTTCCGGGACTAGCGGGGACCGCGCGCAGTATTTT. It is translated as CASSSGTSGDRAQYF.

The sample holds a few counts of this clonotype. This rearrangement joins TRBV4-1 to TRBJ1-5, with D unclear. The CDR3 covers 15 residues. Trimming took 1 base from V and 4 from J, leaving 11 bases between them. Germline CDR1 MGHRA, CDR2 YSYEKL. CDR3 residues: CASSQGRHWNQPQHF. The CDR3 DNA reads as TGCGCCAGCAGCCAAGGTAGGCACTGGAATCAGCCCCAGCATTTT.

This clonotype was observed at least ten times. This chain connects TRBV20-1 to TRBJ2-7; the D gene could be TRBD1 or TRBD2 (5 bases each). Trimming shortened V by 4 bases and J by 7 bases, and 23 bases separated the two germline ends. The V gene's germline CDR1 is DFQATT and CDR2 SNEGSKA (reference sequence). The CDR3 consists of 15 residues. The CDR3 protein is CSANFLGTPGGEQYF. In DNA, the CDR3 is TGCAGTGCTAACTTCCTCGGGACCCCCGGTGGGGAGCAGTACTTC.

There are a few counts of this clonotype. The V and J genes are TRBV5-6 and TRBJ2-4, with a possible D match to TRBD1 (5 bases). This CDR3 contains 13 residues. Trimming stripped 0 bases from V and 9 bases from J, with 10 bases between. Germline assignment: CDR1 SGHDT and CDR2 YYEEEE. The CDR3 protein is CASSLGTISIQYF. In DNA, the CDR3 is TGTGCCAGCAGCTTGGGGACAATATCCATTCAGTACTTC.

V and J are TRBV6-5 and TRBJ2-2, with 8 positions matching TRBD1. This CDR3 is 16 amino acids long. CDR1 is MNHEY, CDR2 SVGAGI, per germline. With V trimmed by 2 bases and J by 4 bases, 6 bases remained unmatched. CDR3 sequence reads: CASSYLGQGGTGELFF. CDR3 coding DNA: TGTGCCAGCAGTTACCTAGGACAGGGTGGCACCGGGGAGCTGTTTTTT.

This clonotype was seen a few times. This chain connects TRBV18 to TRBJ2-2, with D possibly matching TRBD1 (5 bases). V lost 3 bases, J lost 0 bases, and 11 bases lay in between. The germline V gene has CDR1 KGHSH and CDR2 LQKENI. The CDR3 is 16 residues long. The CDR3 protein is CASSPRQTANTGELFF. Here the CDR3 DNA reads TGTGCCAGCTCACCGAGACAGACCGCGAACACCGGGGAGCTGTTTTTT.

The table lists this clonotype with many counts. The CDR3 DNA follows: TGTGCCAGCAGCTTGGTGGCCCCGGGGAACACCGGGGAGCTGTTTTTT. Protein: CASSLVAPGNTGELFF. This sequence joins TRBV5-5 and TRBJ2-2, with no clear D. Germline CDR1 and CDR2: SGHKS and YYEKEE (reference sequence). This CDR3 comprises 16 residues. V lost 0 bases and J 1 base, leaving 10 bases between the germline ends.

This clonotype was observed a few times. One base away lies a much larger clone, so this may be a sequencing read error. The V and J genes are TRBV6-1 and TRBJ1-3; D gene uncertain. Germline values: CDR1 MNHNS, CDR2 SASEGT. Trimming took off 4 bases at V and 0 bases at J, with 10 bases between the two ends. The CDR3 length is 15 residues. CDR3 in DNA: TGTGCCAGCAGTGTAGAGGGCGGCTCTGGAAACACCATATATTTT. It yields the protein CASSVEGGSGNTIYF.

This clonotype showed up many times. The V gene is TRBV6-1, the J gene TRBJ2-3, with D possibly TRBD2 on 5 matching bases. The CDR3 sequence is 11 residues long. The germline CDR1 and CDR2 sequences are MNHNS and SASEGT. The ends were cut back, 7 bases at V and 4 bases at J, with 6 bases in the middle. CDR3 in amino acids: CASMRADTQYF. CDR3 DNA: TGTGCCAGCATGAGGGCAGATACGCAGTATTTT.

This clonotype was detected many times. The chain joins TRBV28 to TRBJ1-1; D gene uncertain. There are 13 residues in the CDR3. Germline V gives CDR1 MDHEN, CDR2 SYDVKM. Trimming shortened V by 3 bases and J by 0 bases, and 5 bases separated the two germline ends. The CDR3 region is CASSFPVNTEAFF. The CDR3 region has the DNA TGTGCCAGCAGTTTTCCGGTGAACACTGAAGCTTTCTTT.

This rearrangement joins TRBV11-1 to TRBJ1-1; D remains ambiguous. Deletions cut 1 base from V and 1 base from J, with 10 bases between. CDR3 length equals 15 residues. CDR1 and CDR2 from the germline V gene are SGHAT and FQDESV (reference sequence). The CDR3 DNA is TGTGCCAGCAGCTTAGGTCAGATTCAGAACACTGAAGCTTTCTTT. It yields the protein CASSLGQIQNTEAFF.